This T cell receptor beta chain derives from a study of blood T cell repertoires in COVID-19. Whole-study context: The study drew acute and convalescent COVID-19 samples from the United States, Italy and Spain. Sources were T cells, B-cell-depleted T cells, or PBMCs; the material itself was cDNA or gDNA.

The CDR3 spans 13 residues. Trimming left V 7 bases short and J 3 bases short, with 10 bases between. Germline V CDR1 and CDR2: MNHNY, SVGAGI (reference sequence). Original methodology: Amplification with reference gene primers provided the estimates of nucleated cell counts. Generated by immunoSEQ multiplex PCR, the TCRdb table keeps only in-frame clones and is missing some. Clonal size and the V and J genes are those of that table, whereas D and trimming came from the DNA. In the table there are about 140,000 clones, 70% to 85% of which are singletons. This receptor was obtained from an elderly woman in a cohort sampled during active or convalescent COVID-19. The chain joins TRBV6-6 to TRBJ2-1; no firm D call. The sequenced material came from peripheral blood. The CDR3 bases are TGTGCCAGCACCCTAAACCTCTACAATGAGCAGTTCTTC. Translating it yields CASTLNLYNEQFF.